This TCR beta chain appears in the sequencing data of a study of cytotoxic CD8 clonotypes in ibrutinib-treated CLL. Study overall: Samples averaged roughly 260,000 productive templates and approximately 100,000 productive rearrangements.

The study's findings and limits: Baseline-level clonality went beyond age-matched healthy donors and moved in step with circulating CD8+ T-cell counts. Clonality showed a rise at ibrutinib response that reversed toward baseline at progression.

This clone occurred a few times. The antigen remains undetermined. Sequencing was performed with immunoSEQ multiplex PCR; in TCRdb, only in-frame clones are kept and a portion is missing. The sample includes around 250,000 clones, roughly 74% of them seen just once. Germline V gives CDR1 MNHEY, CDR2 SVGAGI. Trimming took off 0 bases at V and 6 bases at J, with 11 bases between the two ends. CDR3 length: 15 residues. The TCR beta libraries used 2 to 2.5 micrograms of genomic DNA that came from cryopreserved PBMCs. Here the sequenced sample was PBMCs, taken after 24 months of ibrutinib treatment. The chain employs TRBV6-5 and TRBJ1-4, with D unresolved. The TCR comes from a human donor with chronic lymphocytic leukemia. The CDR3 bases are TGTGCCAGCAGTTACTCAGGCACGTTAGATGAAAAACTGTTTTTT. Protein: CASSYSGTLDEKLFF.